This T cell receptor (beta chain) was sequenced for a study of a mutant IDH1 vaccine in newly diagnosed glioma. Method: immunoSEQ multiplex PCR; TCRdb's copy keeps in-frame clones and lacks some. The profile shows roughly 70,000 clones, 65% to 90% of them singletons. Germline V lookup: CDR1 ENHRY, CDR2 SYGVKD. V shed 6 bases, J shed 7 bases, and the junction held 4 bases outside the gene matches. CDR3 length: 14 residues. Documented time point: baseline, week 1 (first vaccination visit). Noted treatment: pre-vaccination baseline after standard-of-care therapy. The chain uses TRBV10-3 and TRBJ1-6; 9 bases are a match to TRBD1. Sequencing used PBMCs, obtained from a glioma patient treated with radiotherapy, temozolomide or both. The clonotype comes from a man aged 25 to 45 with glioma. CDR3 amino acids: CAIRGDRENSPLHF. The CDR3 DNA follows: TGTGCCATCAGAGGGGACAGGGAGAATTCACCCCTCCACTTT.